What follows describes a single T cell receptor beta chain. Original processing notes: Amplification of reference gene primers was used by the study to estimate nucleated cell counts. The table came from immunoSEQ multiplex PCR; TCRdb's copy has only in-frame clones and leaves some out. V and J calls plus clone size are reproduced from that table; the DNA served to infer D and trimming. The sample lists fewer than 85,000 clones, under 95% occurring once. This specimen belongs to a study of blood T cell repertoires in COVID-19. Across the study: Samples taken during acute and convalescent COVID-19 were collected in the United States, Italy and Spain.

The CDR3 sequence is 15 residues long. After removal of 0 bases from V and 4 bases from J, the junction contained 5 bases not matched to a gene. CDR1 is MNHEY and CDR2 is SVGAGI in the germline V gene. This TCR was recovered from a human donor in a cohort sampled during active COVID-19. Input material: peripheral blood. The chain combines TRBV6-5 with TRBJ2-7; 8 positions agree with TRBD1. The CDR3 DNA reads as TGTGCCAGCAGTTACTCAGGGGACAGGTCTTACGAGCAGTACTTC. Translation gives CASSYSGDRSYEQYF.